Following are 26 T cell receptor beta chains from one sample sequenced in a study of T cells in Graves' hyperthyroidism and ophthalmopathy. Amplified TCR beta CDR3 regions came from RNA transcripts. The HTBI set primed first-round TCR CDR3 RT-PCR. Each CDR3 protein gets one entry after TCRdb re-called the multiplex PCR reads with MiXCR. The repertoire holds some 300,000 distinct CDR3 sequences, with roughly 15% as singletons. Sequences were obtained from blood. The source is a man younger than 40 with Graves' hyperthyroidism.

The chain is built from TRBV7-8 and TRBJ1-5, with D possibly being TRBD1 (5 bases). CDR3 length: 17 residues. Germline V CDR1 and CDR2: SGHVS, FQNEAQ. V lost 0 bases and J lost 0, with 12 bases in between. The CDR3 spells CASSLARQGSSNQPQHF. The CDR3, as DNA: TGTGCCAGCAGCTTAGCGAGGCAGGGTAGTAGCAATCAGCCCCAGCATTTT.

In its sample, this clonotype was seen a few times. This sequence joins TRBV9 and TRBJ1-2; D is uncertain. Per the germline V gene, CDR1 is SGDLS and CDR2 is YYNGEE. V lost 0 bases, J lost 4 bases, and 13 bases lay in between. The CDR3 is made up of 15 amino acids. This CDR3 is CASSVGQSRLYGYTF. The CDR3 DNA reads as TGTGCCAGCAGCGTAGGTCAATCGCGGCTCTATGGCTACACCTTC.

This clonotype was counted many times. This chain links TRBV20-1 with TRBJ1-2; D uncertain. CDR3 length equals 13 residues. V shed 6 bases and J shed 8 bases, with 19 bases lying between them. Germline V gene data show CDR1 as DFQATT and CDR2 as SNEGSKA (reference sequence). DNA of the CDR3: TGCAGTGCCCCTGAGGGCTATGACGAGGGCTACACCTTC. It specifies CSAPEGYDEGYTF.

This clonotype was seen many times. The V call is TRBV30, the J call TRBJ2-1; no clear D. Germline values: CDR1 GTSNPN, CDR2 SVGIG (reference sequence). Trimming took 2 bases from V and 9 from J, leaving 11 bases between them. The CDR3 length is 12 residues. The CDR3 nucleotides are TGTGCCTGGAGTTTAGCTTCCCGTGAGCAGTTCTTC. Translating it yields CAWSLASREQFF.

This clonotype showed up many times. The chain has TRBV6-1 and TRBJ2-7; D remains unclear. Per the germline V gene, CDR1 is MNHNS and CDR2 is SASEGT. Trimming took off 6 bases at V and 1 base at J, with 10 bases between the two ends. This CDR3 spans 13 amino acids. CDR3 loop: CASRKTQSYEQYF. For the CDR3, the DNA is TGTGCCAGCAGGAAAACACAGTCCTACGAGCAGTACTTC.

This clonotype showed up many times. The V and J genes are TRBV11-2 and TRBJ2-7, with 7 positions matching TRBD1. The CDR3 spans 13 residues. J gave up 5 bases and V 5 bases, and 6 bases lay outside the gene matches. From germline, CDR1 is SGHAT and CDR2 FQNNGV. The CDR3 loop is CASSPTGIHEQYF. The CDR3 DNA reads as TGTGCCAGCAGCCCGACAGGGATCCACGAGCAGTACTTC.

The chain employs TRBV5-1 and TRBJ1-6; 10 nucleotides line up with TRBD1. CDR1 and CDR2 (germline): SGHRS, YFSETQ. The CDR3 runs 14 residues. The V segment lost 7 bases and the J segment 4 bases; nucleotides outside the gene matches: 2. CDR3 in DNA: TGCGCCAGCGGACAGGGGGTTTATAATTCACCCCTCCACTTT. It codes for CASGQGVYNSPLHF.

The chain combines TRBV6-2 or TRBV6-3 with TRBJ2-4, with 7 positions matching TRBD2. The CDR3 totals 15 residues. From germline, CDR1 is MNHEY and CDR2 SVGEGT. V shed 5 bases, J shed 1 base, and the junction held 5 bases outside the gene matches. Here the CDR3 reads CASSPWEGAKNIQYF. In DNA form, the CDR3 reads TGTGCCAGCAGTCCTTGGGAGGGGGCCAAAAACATTCAGTACTTC.

This clonotype was found many times. V and J are TRBV28 and TRBJ1-2, with D unclear. The V gene lost 3 bases and the J gene lost 3 bases, with 8 bases spanning the gap. Per the germline V gene, CDR1 is MDHEN and CDR2 is SYDVKM. This CDR3 spans 13 amino acids. The CDR3 coding sequence is TGTGCCAGCAGTTTTGGCATCTACTATGGCTACACCTTC. It encodes CASSFGIYYGYTF.

Only one count was recorded for this clonotype. A single base separates this from a much larger clone, so it may be a read error. The J gene is TRBJ2-7, the V gene TRBV18, with D possibly matching TRBD2 (5 bases). Looked up from germline, CDR1 is KGHSH and CDR2 is LQKENI. This CDR3 region has 15 residues. DNA of the CDR3: TGTGCCAGCTCATCTAGCCAGACAACCTCCTACGGGCAGTACTTC. Its protein is CASSSSQTTSYGQYF. The variable domain in full, with the rest retrieved from reference TRBV18 and TRBJ2-7, is NAGVMQNPRHLVRRRGQEARLRCSPMKGHSHVYWYRQLPEEGLKFMVYLQKENIIDESGMPKERFSAEFPKEGPSILRIQQVVRGDSAAYFCASSSSQTTSYGQYFGPGTRLTVT.

This clonotype has ten or more counts. The rearrangement uses TRBV30 and TRBJ1-6; D unclear. Per germline, CDR1 GTSNPN and CDR2 SVGIG (reference sequence). V lost 3 bases and J lost 14, with 11 bases in between. This CDR3 has 11 amino acids. The CDR3 reads CAWRGSLALHF. In nucleotides, the CDR3 is TGTGCCTGGAGGGGGTCTTTGGCCCTCCACTTT.

This clonotype showed up many times. This chain uses TRBV18 with TRBJ2-3, with 10 nucleotides matching TRBD2. V trimming: 8 bases; J trimming: 7 bases; junction bases outside the gene matches: 12. Germline V gene data show CDR1 as KGHSH and CDR2 as LQKENI. The CDR3 has 15 amino acids. The CDR3 sequence is CASLRTSGIVNTQYF. The CDR3 DNA reads TGTGCCAGCCTTCGGACTAGCGGTATTGTAAATACGCAGTATTTT.

This clonotype appeared a few times. The genes are TRBV12-3 or TRBV12-4 and TRBJ1-5; the D gene is possibly TRBD1 (6 bases). The CDR3 is 15 amino acids. Trimming took off 6 bases at V and 7 bases at J, with 19 bases between the two ends. The CDR3 DNA sequence: TGTGCCAGCAGCCGAGAATGGGGGGCTGAACAGCCCCAGCATTTT. This codes for CASSREWGAEQPQHF.

This clonotype was seen many times. The chain employs TRBV20-1 and TRBJ2-7; D tentatively reads TRBD1 or TRBD2 (5 bases each). V was clipped by 0 bases and J by 3 bases, with 12 bases between them. Per the germline V gene, CDR1 is DFQATT and CDR2 is SNEGSKA (reference sequence). The CDR3 is 14 amino acids. The CDR3 is CSARDGEGHYEQYF. Here the CDR3 DNA reads TGCAGTGCTAGAGATGGCGAGGGGCACTACGAGCAGTACTTC.

The chain employs TRBV7-2 and TRBJ2-7, with 8 bases that match TRBD2. Losses at the gene ends were 5 bases for V and 2 bases for J; bases not matched to a gene: 11. The CDR3 extends over 16 amino acids. Germline V gene sequence: CDR1 SGHTA, CDR2 FQGNSA. The CDR3: CASSPLLAVSTYEQYF. As DNA, the CDR3 is TGTGCCAGCAGCCCTTTACTAGCGGTCTCTACCTACGAGCAGTACTTC.

This clonotype was observed at least ten times. The V call is TRBV5-1, the J call TRBJ2-1, with D maybe TRBD1 (6 bases). The CDR3 is made up of 20 amino acids. The V gene's germline CDR1 is SGHRS and CDR2 YFSETQ. The V end was cut by 3 bases, the J end by 0 bases, with 25 bases between. The CDR3 sequence is CASSSVSRGFSGYSYNEQFF. The CDR3 coding sequence is TGCGCCAGCAGCTCTGTGTCTAGGGGGTTTTCGGGATACTCCTACAATGAGCAGTTCTTC.

About this clonotype itself: Being one base from a much bigger clone, this may be a read error. This chain links TRBV5-5 with TRBJ2-1; 7 positions agree with TRBD1. The CDR3 extends over 14 amino acids. Germline CDR1 and CDR2: SGHKS and YYEKEE (reference sequence). CDR3 sequence reads: CASSKGASYNEQSF. The CDR3 DNA is TGTGCCAGCAGCAAGGGGGCTTCCTACAATGAGCAGTCCTTC.

This clonotype was seen repeatedly, ten times or more. The chain links TRBV27 to TRBJ2-3; D not certain. This CDR3 is built from 15 residues. Trimming removed 4 bases from V and 5 bases from J, with 16 bases in between. The V gene's germline CDR1 is MNHEY and CDR2 SMNVEV (reference sequence). The chain's CDR3 is CASSSMGGPEDTQYF. In DNA form, the CDR3 reads TGTGCCAGCAGTTCGATGGGCGGCCCCGAAGATACGCAGTATTTT.

The gene calls are TRBV7-9 and TRBJ1-6, with 7 bases lining up with TRBD1. CDR1 and CDR2 (germline): SEHNR, FQNEAQ (reference sequence). The CDR3 runs to 15 residues. Trimming at V came to 4 bases and at J to 6 bases, leaving 6 bases not matched to a gene. The DNA for the CDR3 is TGTGCCAGCAGCTCGGTTAACAGGGGTAATTCACCCCTCCACTTT. Amino acids: CASSSVNRGNSPLHF.

This clonotype appeared a single time. CDR3 DNA sequence: TGTGCCAGCAGTTACGCCGGGAGGAGCATCTCTGGGGCCAACGTCCTGACTTTC. Translated: CASSYAGRSISGANVLTF. The gene calls are TRBV6-2 or TRBV6-3 and TRBJ2-6, with TRBD2 matching 7 bases. Trimming took 2 bases from V and 0 from J; bases not matched to a gene: 7. Per germline, CDR1 MNHEY and CDR2 SVGEGT. CDR3 size: 18 residues.

This chain connects TRBV6-1 to TRBJ2-1, with 7 nucleotides matching TRBD2. V was pared by 7 bases and J by 11 bases, with 5 bases of the junction left unmatched. CDR3 length: 11 amino acids. In germline, CDR1 is MNHNS, CDR2 SASEGT. CDR3 DNA: TGTGCCAGCACTGGGGGAGGGAAGCAGTTCTTC. This gives the protein CASTGGGKQFF.

By proportion, this clonotype is large. The chain uses TRBV28 and TRBJ2-7; TRBD1 matches at 11 bases. Germline lookup yields CDR1 MDHEN and CDR2 SYDVKM. CDR3 length equals 15 residues. V trimming: 6 bases; J trimming: 3 bases; junction bases outside the gene matches: 7. The CDR3 DNA reads as TGTGCCAGCAGGACCGGGACAGGGGGTATCTACGAGCAGTACTTC. This sequence encodes CASRTGTGGIYEQYF. Variable domain in full (rest from reference TRBV28 and TRBJ2-7): DVKVTQSSRYLVKRTGEKVFLECVQDMDHENMFWYRQDPGLGLRLIYFSYDVKMKEKGDIPEGYSVSREKKERFSLILESASTNQTSMYLCASRTGTGGIYEQYFGPGTRLTVT.

This clonotype was recorded at least ten times. The chain joins TRBV7-9 to TRBJ2-5; 7 nucleotides agree with TRBD2. From germline, CDR1 is SEHNR and CDR2 FQNEAQ (reference sequence). This CDR3 has 14 amino acids. With V trimmed by 5 bases and J by 3 bases, 6 bases remained unmatched. CDR3 DNA: TGTGCCAGCAGCCCGACTAGCCTAAAAGAGACCCAGTACTTC. It is translated as CASSPTSLKETQYF. Looking up the rest from reference TRBV7-9 and TRBJ2-5 gives the full variable domain: DTGVSQNPRHKITKRGQNVTFRCDPISEHNRLYWYRQTLGQGPEFLTYFQNEAQLEKSRLLSDRFSAERPKGSFSTLEIQRTEQGDSAMYLCASSPTSLKETQYFGPGTRLLVL.

This clonotype was detected ten times or more. The genes are TRBV12-3 or TRBV12-4 and TRBJ1-1; no reliable D call. V was shortened by 7 bases and J by 0 bases, with 18 bases between the two germline ends. CDR3 length equals 16 residues. CDR3 nucleotides: TGTGCCAGCACTCCAAGGGAGGGCGGGATGAACACTGAAGCTTTCTTT. This translates into CASTPREGGMNTEAFF.

This clonotype was counted many times. The V and J genes are TRBV11-2 and TRBJ2-7; 7 positions match TRBD1. The length of the CDR3 is 15 residues. Germline V gene lookup returns CDR1 SGHAT and CDR2 FQNNGV. Trimming took 4 bases from V and 0 from J; bases not matched to a gene: 6. The CDR3 coding sequence is TGTGCCAGCAGCTCCTGGACAGGCCGCTCCTACGAGCAGTACTTC. Its translation: CASSSWTGRSYEQYF.

In the case of this clonotype: A much larger clone sits a single nucleotide away, making a read error possible. The chain has TRBV2 and TRBJ1-4; 9 bases line up with TRBD1. Germline V gene lookup returns CDR1 SNHLY and CDR2 FYNNEI. The CDR3 consists of 15 residues. CDR3 region: CGSGSDRGVNEKLFF. CDR3 in DNA: TGTGGCAGCGGCTCCGACAGGGGGGTAAATGAAAAACTGTTTTTT.